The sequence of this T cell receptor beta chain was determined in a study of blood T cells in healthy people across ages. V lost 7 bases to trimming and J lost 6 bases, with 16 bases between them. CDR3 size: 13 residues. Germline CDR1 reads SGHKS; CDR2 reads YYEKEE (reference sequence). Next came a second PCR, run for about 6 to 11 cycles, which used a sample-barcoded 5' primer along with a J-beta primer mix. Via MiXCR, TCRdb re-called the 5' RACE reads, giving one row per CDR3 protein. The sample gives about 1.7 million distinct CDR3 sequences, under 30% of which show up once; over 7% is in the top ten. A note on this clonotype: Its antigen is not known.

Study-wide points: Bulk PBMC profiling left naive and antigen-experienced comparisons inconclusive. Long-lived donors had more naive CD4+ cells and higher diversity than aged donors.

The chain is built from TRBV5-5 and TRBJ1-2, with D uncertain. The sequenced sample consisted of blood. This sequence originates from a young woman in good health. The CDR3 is CASPYGFSDGYTF. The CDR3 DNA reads TGTGCCAGCCCGTACGGGTTTTCCGATGGCTACACCTTC.